This T cell receptor (beta chain) was identified in a study of naive and memory T cell subsets. Between the trimmed V and J ends, which lost 5 bases and 4 bases, there was a span of 17 bases. The germline CDR1 and CDR2 sequences are KGHSH and LQKENI. The CDR3 sequence is 15 residues long. After the first PCR, alpha and beta chain libraries were processed separately. The beta constant-region primer was an equimolar mix of two oligonucleotides covering TRBC1 and TRBC2. Ligated cDNA was amplified by four rounds of PCR with nested alpha and beta constant-region primers and SP2. TCRdb itself ran the UMI-ligation and nested PCR reads through MiXCR, one entry per CDR3 protein. The table has 95,000 to 150,000 distinct CDR3 sequences, 35% to 40% seen once; the top ten hold approximately 0.88%.

Material for sequencing was central memory CD4+ T cells from blood. The sequence was obtained from a human donor in good health. This rearrangement joins TRBV18 to TRBJ1-1; D not resolved. The CDR3 nucleotides are TGTGCCAGCTCAAAAGAGGGAGGGAAAGGCACTGAAGCTTTCTTT. Its protein is CASSKEGGKGTEAFF.